This TCR beta chain was recovered during a study of patients and donors after allogeneic stem cell transplantation (dated by TCRdb to the early 2020s). Preparation of the library involved RT-PCR. The instrument was a NextSeq 550. The public sequencing data were trimmed at Q25 with fastp and processed into clonotypes with MiXCR by TCRdb, which kept only in-frame beta chains. Merged by CDR3 protein, the rows form single entries marked with the most common genes and DNA. This sample holds 400,000 to 500,000 distinct CDR3 sequences; roughly 17% were observed only once. The top ten clones comprise less than 8.5% of the sample. The sample holds a few counts of this clonotype. There is no known antigen for this receptor. Qualities for individual bases were not recorded, and no much larger clone is one base off. The sequenced material came from blood, either unsorted or a sorted T cell fraction (not recorded which). The sequence was collected from a human donor who was either an allogeneic HSCT recipient or a stem cell or donor lymphocyte infusion donor (not recorded which). It is not recorded whose cells these are; they may come from a transplant donor.

The CDR3 protein is CAWSPLRGSGEQYF. The DNA is TGTGCCTGGAGTCCCCTTCGGGGATCTGGAGAGCAGTACTTC. The chain was built from TRBV30 and TRBJ2-7; a tentative D call is TRBD2 (5 bases match). Per the germline V gene (reference sequence), GTSNPN is the CDR1 and SVGIG is the CDR2. The CDR3 contains 14 residues, cysteine and phenylalanine counted. Left in the record is the CDR3 DNA by itself, 42 bases read in frame from the first base. Cut back by 2 bases and 7 bases, the V and J ends lie 18 bases apart.